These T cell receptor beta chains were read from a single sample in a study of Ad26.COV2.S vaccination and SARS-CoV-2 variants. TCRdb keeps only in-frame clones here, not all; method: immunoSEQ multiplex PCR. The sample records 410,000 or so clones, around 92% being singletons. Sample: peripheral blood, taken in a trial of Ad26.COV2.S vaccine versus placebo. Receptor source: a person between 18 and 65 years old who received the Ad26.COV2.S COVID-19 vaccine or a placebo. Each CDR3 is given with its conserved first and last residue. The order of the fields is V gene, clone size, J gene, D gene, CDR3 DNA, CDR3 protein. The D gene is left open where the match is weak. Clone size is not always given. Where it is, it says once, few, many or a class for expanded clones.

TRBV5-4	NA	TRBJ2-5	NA	TGTGCCAGCAGCTTGGTAGCAAGACAAGAGACCCAGTACTTC	CASSLVARQETQYF
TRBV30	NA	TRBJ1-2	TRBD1	TGTGCCTGGAGTGGAGGGACAGGGTTCTCCAACTATGGCTACACCTTC	CAWSGGTGFSNYGYTF
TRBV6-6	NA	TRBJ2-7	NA	TGTGCCAGCAGTTCCGGCAACTCCTACGAGCAGTACTTC	CASSSGNSYEQYF
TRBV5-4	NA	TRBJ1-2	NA	TGTGCCAGCAGCTGGGGGGGGAGCCTGGGAGGCTACACCTTC	CASSWGGSLGGYTF
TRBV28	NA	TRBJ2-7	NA	TGTGCCAGCAGTCGGCCTCCCTACGAGCAGTACTTC	CASSRPPYEQYF
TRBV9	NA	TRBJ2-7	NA	TGTGCCAGCAGCGTAGTAGCGTCCTACGAGCAGTACTTC	CASSVVASYEQYF
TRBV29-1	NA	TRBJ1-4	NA	TGCAGCGTTGCGCATCGGGGCGAACCTAATGAAAAACTGTTTTTT	CSVAHRGEPNEKLFF
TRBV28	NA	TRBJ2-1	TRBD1	TGTGCCAGCAGTCACAGGGGATCCTACAATGAGCAGTTCTTC	CASSHRGSYNEQFF
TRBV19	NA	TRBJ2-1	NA	TGTGCCAGTAGTATTGGAACGAACCCCCCTAAGTGGTACAATGAGCAGTTCTTC	CASSIGTNPPKWYNEQFF
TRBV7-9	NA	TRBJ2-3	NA	TGTGCCAGCAGCTTAACAGGGTCTAGCACAGATACGCAGTATTTT	CASSLTGSSTDTQYF
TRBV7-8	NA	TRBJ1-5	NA	TGTGCCAGCAGCTTAGATGCAGGGGATCAGCCCCAGCATTTT	CASSLDAGDQPQHF
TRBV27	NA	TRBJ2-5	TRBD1	TGTGCCAGCAGTTTATTCGGGACAGGGGGCGTTACAGAGACCCAGTACTTC	CASSLFGTGGVTETQYF
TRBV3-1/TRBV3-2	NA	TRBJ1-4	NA	TGTGCCAGCAGCCAAGATCTTAGGGGGTTTAAACTGTTTTTT	CASSQDLRGFKLFF
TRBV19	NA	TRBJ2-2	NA	TGTGCCAGTAGTCTTGGGGCAACCGGGGAGCTGTTTTTT	CASSLGATGELFF
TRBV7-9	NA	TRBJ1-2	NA	TGTGCCAGCAGCCAAAAAAAGAGGACAGCTAACTATGGCTACACCTTC	CASSQKKRTANYGYTF
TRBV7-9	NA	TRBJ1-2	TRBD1	TGTGCCAGCGAACGACAGGGGGGTAATGAGGGCTACACCTTC	CASERQGGNEGYTF
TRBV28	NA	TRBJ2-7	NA	TGTGCCAGTTATTCGGGGTCCGGCTACGAGCAGTACTTC	CASYSGSGYEQYF
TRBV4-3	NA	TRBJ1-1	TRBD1	TGCGCCAGCAGCCGAGGGGGGACAGGGGACACTGAAGCTTTCTTT	CASSRGGTGDTEAFF
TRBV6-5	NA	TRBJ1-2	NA	TGTGCCAGCAGCGTACGACAGGAGACCTATGGCTACACCTTC	CASSVRQETYGYTF
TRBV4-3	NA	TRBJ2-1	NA	TGCGCCAGCAGCCAAGATTGGGGACCGAGTAATGAGCAGTTCTTC	CASSQDWGPSNEQFF
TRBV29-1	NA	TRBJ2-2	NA	TGCAGCGTTGACCTCATGGGGGTGGGCACCGGGGAGCTGTTTTTT	CSVDLMGVGTGELFF
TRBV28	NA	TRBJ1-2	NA	TGTGCCAGCAGTTTAATCCAGGGGATAAACTATGGCTACACCTTC	CASSLIQGINYGYTF
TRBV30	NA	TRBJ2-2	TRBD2	TGTGCCTGGACCCCGACTAGCGGGGGGGCCGGGGAGCTGTTTTTT	CAWTPTSGGAGELFF
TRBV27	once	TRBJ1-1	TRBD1	TGTGCCAGCAGGAGAGACAGGGGGATTACTGAAGCTTTCTTT	CASRRDRGITEAFF
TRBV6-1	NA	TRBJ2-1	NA	TGTGCCAGCCGTGACCTGACACATCTCTCCTACAATGAGCAGTTCTTC	CASRDLTHLSYNEQFF
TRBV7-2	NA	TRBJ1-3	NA	TGTGCCAGCAGCGTTGCTGCTGGAAACACCATATATTTT	CASSVAAGNTIYF
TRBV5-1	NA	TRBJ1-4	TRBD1	TGCGCCAGCAGCGGACAGGGGGCCCGTATTGAAAAACTGTTTTTT	CASSGQGARIEKLFF
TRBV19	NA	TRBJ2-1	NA	TGTGCCAGTAGTATGGGGGCGGTTAGGGGCGATGAGCAGTTCTTC	CASSMGAVRGDEQFF
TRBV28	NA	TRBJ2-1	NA	TGTGCCAGCCATGCCCCACCCAGGACGGAGAATCACAATGAGCAGTTCTTC	CASHAPPRTENHNEQFF
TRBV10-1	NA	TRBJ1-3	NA	TGCGCCAGCAGTGATGGGCTTAACACCATATATTTT	CASSDGLNTIYF
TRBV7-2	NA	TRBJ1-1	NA	TGTGCCAGCAGCTTAGTGGCGGGTTTAAGGATGACTGAAGCTTTCTTT	CASSLVAGLRMTEAFF
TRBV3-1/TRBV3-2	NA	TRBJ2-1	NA	TGTGCCAGCAGCCGGGGGGACAATAACTACAATGAGCAGTTCTTC	CASSRGDNNYNEQFF
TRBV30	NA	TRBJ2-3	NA	TGTGCCTGGAGCTTCACAGGGACATCAGATACGCAGTATTTT	CAWSFTGTSDTQYF
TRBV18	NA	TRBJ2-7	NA	TGTGCCAGCTCACCGACAAGGTCCCCTACCTACGAGCAGTACTTC	CASSPTRSPTYEQYF
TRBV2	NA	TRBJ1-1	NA	TGTGCCAGCAGTGGGTCTTTTATCCTAAACACTGAAGCTTTCTTT	CASSGSFILNTEAFF
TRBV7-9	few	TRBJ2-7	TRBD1	TGTGCCAGCAGCGGCACAGGGGGGCCCTACGAGCAGTACTTC	CASSGTGGPYEQYF
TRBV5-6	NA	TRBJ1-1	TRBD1	TGTGCCAGTCAGGGGGCGACGATGAACACTGAAGCTTTCTTT	CASQGATMNTEAFF
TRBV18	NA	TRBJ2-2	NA	TGTGCCAGCTCACCGATTAAGGCGACACTCAACACCGGGGAGCTGTTTTTT	CASSPIKATLNTGELFF
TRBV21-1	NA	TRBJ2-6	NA	TGTGCCAGCCCCAAAGGGCTCTCTGGGGCCAACGTCCTGACTTTC	CASPKGLSGANVLTF
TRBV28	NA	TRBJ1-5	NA	TGTGCCAGCAGTTTATTAATAGACAATCAGCCCCAGCATTTT	CASSLLIDNQPQHF
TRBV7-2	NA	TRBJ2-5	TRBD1	TGTGCCAGCAGATACAGGGGGCGCGGAGAGACCCAGTACTTC	CASRYRGRGETQYF
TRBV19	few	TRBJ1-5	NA	TGTGCCAGTAGTATAGTAGGTCAGGGGCAGCCCCAGCATTTT	CASSIVGQGQPQHF
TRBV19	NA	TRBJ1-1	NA	TGTGCCAGTAGTCCCAGGGACGTAAACACTGAAGCTTTCTTT	CASSPRDVNTEAFF
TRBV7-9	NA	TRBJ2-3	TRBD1	TGTGCCAGCAGCTCCGCGACCGGGACAGGGGTCACAGATACGCAGTATTTT	CASSSATGTGVTDTQYF
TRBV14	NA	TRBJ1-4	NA	TGTGCCACCTCAAATCCGGGGGTCCGCGAAAAACTGTTTTTT	CATSNPGVREKLFF
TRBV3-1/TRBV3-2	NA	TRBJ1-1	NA	TGTGCCAGGAATCCAGGGGACACTGAAGCTTTCTTT	CARNPGDTEAFF
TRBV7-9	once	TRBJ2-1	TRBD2	TGTCGGGCTAGCGGGGGAGAATTCAATGAGCAGTTCTTC	CRASGGEFNEQFF
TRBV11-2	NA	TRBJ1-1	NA	TGTGCCAGCAGCTTAGGCGGAAGCATGAACACTGAAGCTTTCTTT	CASSLGGSMNTEAFF
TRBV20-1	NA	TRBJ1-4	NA	TGCAGTGCTAGTAATATGGCGGCCGAGGAAGAAAAACTGTTTTTT	CSASNMAAEEEKLFF
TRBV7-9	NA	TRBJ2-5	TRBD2	TGTGCCAGCAGCGAAACCGGGACTAGTTTGAGGAAGACCCAGTACTTC	CASSETGTSLRKTQYF
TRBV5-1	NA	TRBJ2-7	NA	TGCGCCAGCAGCTTGGACACAACCTACGAGCAGTACTTC	CASSLDTTYEQYF
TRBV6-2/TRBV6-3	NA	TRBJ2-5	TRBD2	TGTGCCAGCAGTTACTCTCCCTTCGCGGGGGAAGAGACCCAGTACTTC	CASSYSPFAGEETQYF
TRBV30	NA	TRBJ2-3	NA	TGTGCCTGGAGTGTAGCGGCAGGGTCTCCGGATACGCAGTATTTT	CAWSVAAGSPDTQYF
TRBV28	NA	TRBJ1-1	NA	TGTGCCAGCGGTTCGGCAGGTCCCCTGAACACTGAAGCTTTCTTT	CASGSAGPLNTEAFF
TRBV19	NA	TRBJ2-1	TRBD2	TGTGCCAGTAGGAGCGGGGGAGCCTACAATGAGCAGTTCTTC	CASRSGGAYNEQFF